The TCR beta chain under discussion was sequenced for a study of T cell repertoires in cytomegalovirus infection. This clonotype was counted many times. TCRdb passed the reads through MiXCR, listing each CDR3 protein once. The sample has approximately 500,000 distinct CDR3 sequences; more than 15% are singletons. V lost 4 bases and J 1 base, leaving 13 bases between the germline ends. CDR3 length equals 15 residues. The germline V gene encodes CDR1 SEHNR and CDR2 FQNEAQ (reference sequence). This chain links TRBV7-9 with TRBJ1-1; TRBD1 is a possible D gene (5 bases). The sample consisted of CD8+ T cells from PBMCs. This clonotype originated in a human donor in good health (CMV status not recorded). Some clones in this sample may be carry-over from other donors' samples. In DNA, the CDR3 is TGTGCCAGCAGCTCCAGACAGTACCGGAACACTGAAGCTTTCTTT. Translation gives CASSSRQYRNTEAFF.